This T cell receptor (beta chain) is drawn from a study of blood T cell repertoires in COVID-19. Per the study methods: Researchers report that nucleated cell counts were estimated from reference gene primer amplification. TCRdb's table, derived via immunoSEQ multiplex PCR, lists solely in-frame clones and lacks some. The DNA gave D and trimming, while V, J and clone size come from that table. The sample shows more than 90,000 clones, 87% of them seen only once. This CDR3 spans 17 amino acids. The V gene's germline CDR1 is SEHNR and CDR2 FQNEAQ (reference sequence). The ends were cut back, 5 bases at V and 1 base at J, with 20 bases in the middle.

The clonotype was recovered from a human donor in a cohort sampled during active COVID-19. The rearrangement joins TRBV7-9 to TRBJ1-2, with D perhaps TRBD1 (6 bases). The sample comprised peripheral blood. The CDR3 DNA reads TGTGCCAGCAGCGACGGACAGCTACTTTTAATTAACTATGGCTACACCTTC. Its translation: CASSDGQLLLINYGYTF. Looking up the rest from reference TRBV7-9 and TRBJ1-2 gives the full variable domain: DTGVSQNPRHKITKRGQNVTFRCDPISEHNRLYWYRQTLGQGPEFLTYFQNEAQLEKSRLLSDRFSAERPKGSFSTLEIQRTEQGDSAMYLCASSDGQLLLINYGYTFGSGTRLTVV.